This T cell receptor beta chain was obtained from a study of T cells in Graves' hyperthyroidism and ophthalmopathy. Study results and caveats: In the blood, most expanded thyroid clonotypes above 0.001 appeared as well.

TCR beta CDR3 region amplification was performed from RNA transcripts. HTBI primers were employed in a first-round RT-PCR of the TCR CDR3. TCRdb reanalysed the multiplex PCR reads using MiXCR and keeps one entry per CDR3 protein. Of roughly 250,000 distinct CDR3 sequences listed, roughly 22% are singletons. The CDR3 totals 14 residues. Trimming took 5 bases from V and 3 from J, leaving 13 bases between them. The germline CDR1 and CDR2 sequences are LNHDA and SQIVND (reference sequence). This clonotype has only a few counts. Its antigen is as yet unknown. Sequencing input: blood. This chain connects TRBV19 to TRBJ2-5; D is ambiguous. The clonotype comes from a young man with Graves' ophthalmopathy. The CDR3 loop is CASSWGRAEETQYF. CDR3 nucleotide sequence: TGTGCCAGTAGTTGGGGTAGGGCTGAAGAGACCCAGTACTTC.